The 25 T cell receptor beta chains reported below all come from one sample, sequenced in a study of chemoradiotherapy in HPV16-positive cancers. Data came from immunoSEQ multiplex PCR; TCRdb stores just in-frame clones and leaves some out. The sample lists about 68,000 clones; 88% were seen once. Sample: blood, taken from a patient who underwent chemoradiotherapy. The source of these receptors is a human donor with HPV-associated anogenital cancer.

The genes are TRBV11-2 and TRBJ2-2; 7 nucleotides match TRBD1. Germline V gives CDR1 SGHAT, CDR2 FQNNGV. Losses at the gene ends were 3 bases for V and 5 bases for J; bases not matched to a gene: 6. The CDR3 extends over 15 amino acids. The CDR3 DNA reads TGTGCCAGCAGCTTGGGCGGCAGGGGGACCGGGGAGCTGTTTTTT. Translation gives CASSLGGRGTGELFF.

This chain links TRBV18 with TRBJ1-1; D ambiguous. The germline CDR1 and CDR2 sequences are KGHSH and LQKENI. The CDR3 covers 13 residues. Trimming left V 3 bases short and J 1 base short, with 6 bases between. This CDR3 reads CASSPGRNTEAFF. The CDR3 region has the DNA TGTGCCAGCTCACCGGGAAGGAACACTGAAGCTTTCTTT.

The chain combines TRBV7-8 with TRBJ1-6, with 7 bases identical to TRBD1. V was pared by 4 bases and J by 7 bases, with 4 bases of the junction left unmatched. Germline loops: CDR1 SGHVS, CDR2 FQNEAQ. There are 14 residues in the CDR3. The CDR3 bases are TGTGCCAGCAGCTGGGGACAGCAAAATTCACCCCTCCACTTT. It codes for CASSWGQQNSPLHF.

The chain has TRBV30 and TRBJ2-6, with 9 bases lining up with TRBD1. The CDR3 totals 15 residues. Germline V CDR1 and CDR2: GTSNPN, SVGIG (reference sequence). Unmatched junction bases numbered 5, after V lost 7 bases and J lost 1 base. The CDR3 bases are TGTGCCTCGGGACAGGGTACTTCTGGGGCCAACGTCCTGACTTTC. It is translated as CASGQGTSGANVLTF.

V is TRBV6-6 and J is TRBJ2-6; D possibly corresponds to TRBD1 (6 bases). Trimming stripped 5 bases from V and 3 bases from J, with 14 bases between. Germline CDR1 is MNHNY and CDR2 is SVGAGI (reference sequence). The CDR3 contains 16 residues. The CDR3 is CASSQLQGYGANVLTF. The CDR3 coding sequence is TGTGCCAGCAGTCAACTACAGGGTTATGGGGCCAACGTCCTGACTTTC.

The chain combines TRBV21-1 with TRBJ1-2. TRBV21-1 is designated a pseudogene. The CDR3 consists of 15 residues. The CDR3 reads CASSKAGSYNYGYTF. CDR3 bases: TGTGCCAGCAGCAAAGCAGGATCATATAACTATGGCTACACCTTC.

This chain joins TRBV9 and TRBJ2-1; perhaps D is TRBD1 or TRBD2 (5 bases each). Per germline, CDR1 SGDLS and CDR2 YYNGEE. The CDR3 contains 15 residues. With 1 base removed from V and 4 bases from J, the gap between germline ends came to 12 bases. The chain's CDR3 is CASSVYEGRYNEQFF. The DNA of the CDR3 is TGTGCCAGCAGCGTATATGAGGGGCGGTACAATGAGCAGTTCTTC.

The rearrangement joins TRBV5-4 to TRBJ2-4; TRBD2 matches 12 bases. V dropped 5 bases and J dropped 2; count of bases not matched to a gene: 8. CDR1 SGHNT and CDR2 YYREEE come from the germline V gene (reference sequence). The CDR3 is made up of 17 amino acids. CDR3 in amino acids: CASRHTSGRSTKNIQYF. In DNA, the CDR3 is TGTGCCAGCAGGCACACTAGCGGGAGGTCTACCAAAAACATTCAGTACTTC.

The V gene is TRBV5-1, the J gene TRBJ1-2; 10 bases map to TRBD1. The CDR3 runs 15 residues. The V gene's germline CDR1 is SGHRS and CDR2 YFSETQ. V trimming: 4 bases; J trimming: 3 bases; junction bases outside the gene matches: 6. The CDR3 here is CASSGGQGPYYGYTF. DNA of the CDR3: TGCGCCAGCAGCGGGGGACAGGGGCCTTACTATGGCTACACCTTC.

The chain links TRBV28 to TRBJ2-7; D possibly corresponds to TRBD2 (6 bases). Between the trimmed V and J ends, which lost 3 bases and 0 bases, there was a span of 24 bases. The germline V gene has CDR1 MDHEN and CDR2 SYDVKM. The CDR3 is made up of 19 amino acids. The CDR3 loop is CASSLPPPTERAFSYEQYF. CDR3 DNA: TGTGCCAGCAGTTTGCCCCCCCCCACAGAGCGGGCCTTCTCCTACGAGCAGTACTTC.

This chain uses TRBV11-2 with TRBJ2-1, with D unclear. Between the trimmed V and J ends, which lost 2 bases and 2 bases, there was a span of 1 base. This CDR3 region has 12 residues. Looked up from germline, CDR1 is SGHAT and CDR2 is FQNNGV. The CDR3: CASSLPYNEQFF. Written as DNA, the CDR3 is TGTGCCAGCAGCTTACCCTACAATGAGCAGTTCTTC.

The chain combines TRBV19 with TRBJ2-2; 7 nucleotides agree with TRBD2. This CDR3 contains 15 residues. V lost 3 bases, J lost 3 bases, and 4 bases stayed unmatched. Germline V gives CDR1 LNHDA, CDR2 SQIVND (reference sequence). Written as DNA, the CDR3 is TGTGCCAGTAGTATGGGGCTAGCGGACACCGGGGAGCTGTTTTTT. Protein: CASSMGLADTGELFF.

V usage is TRBV5-6 and J usage is TRBJ1-2, with TRBD1 matching 9 bases. From germline, CDR1 is SGHDT and CDR2 YYEEEE. The V and J ends lost 0 bases and 6 bases, in that order; junction bases with no gene match: 3. The CDR3 contains 14 residues. The CDR3 sequence: CASSLGQGGNGYTF. The DNA of the CDR3 is TGTGCCAGCAGCTTGGGACAGGGGGGGAATGGCTACACCTTC. Combining the CDR3 with reference TRBV5-6 and TRBJ1-2 gives the whole variable domain DAGVTQSPTHLIKTRGQQVTLRCSPKSGHDTVSWYQQALGQGPQFIFQYYEEEERQRGNFPDRFSGHQFPNYSSELNVNALLLGDSALYLCASSLGQGGNGYTFGSGTRLTVV.

The chain joins TRBV11-1 to TRBJ1-1, with D possibly TRBD1 on 6 matching bases. The germline V gene encodes CDR1 SGHAT and CDR2 FQDESV (reference sequence). The CDR3 is made up of 14 amino acids. V was clipped by 5 bases and J by 5 bases, with 15 bases between them. The CDR3 DNA reads TGTGCCAGCAGCCGAGCGGGGGGCATAACTGAAGCTTTCTTT. This gives the protein CASSRAGGITEAFF.

On this clone itself: Other DNA sequences of this sample code for an identical CDR3. CDR3 protein: CASSPPQSSSYEQYF. CDR3 bases: TGTGCCAGCAGCCCTCCACAATCCAGCTCCTACGAGCAGTACTTC. The chain has TRBV6-5 and TRBJ2-7; D remains ambiguous. V was trimmed by 6 bases and J by 0 bases, leaving 15 bases between them. Germline lookup yields CDR1 MNHEY and CDR2 SVGAGI. This CDR3 comprises 15 residues.

The chain recombines TRBV28 with TRBJ1-1; D is ambiguous. Germline CDR1 reads MDHEN; CDR2 reads SYDVKM. The CDR3 sequence is 14 residues long. Trimming left V 7 bases short and J 6 bases short, with 18 bases between. As DNA, the CDR3 is TGTGCCAGCATACCCCTCTACCCTGGCGCTGAAGCTTTCTTT. It is translated as CASIPLYPGAEAFF. The variable domain in full, with the rest retrieved from reference TRBV28 and TRBJ1-1, is DVKVTQSSRYLVKRTGEKVFLECVQDMDHENMFWYRQDPGLGLRLIYFSYDVKMKEKGDIPEGYSVSREKKERFSLILESASTNQTSMYLCASIPLYPGAEAFFGQGTRLTVV.

V and J are TRBV6-5 and TRBJ2-5; maybe TRBD1 (7 bases). The length of the CDR3 is 15 residues. V lost 6 bases to trimming and J lost 2 bases, with 16 bases between them. Germline-derived CDR1 and CDR2 are MNHEY and SVGAGI. The CDR3 coding sequence is TGTGCCAGCAGCGCAACCCCAGGGGGGCAAGAGACCCAGTACTTC. Amino acid sequence: CASSATPGGQETQYF.

The chain links TRBV19 to TRBJ2-3; unclear D gene. V shed 5 bases and J shed 2 bases, with 8 bases lying between them. Germline loops: CDR1 LNHDA, CDR2 SQIVND (reference sequence). This CDR3 comprises 13 residues. The CDR3 DNA sequence: TGTGCCAGTAGTGCCCTTCTCACAGATACGCAGTATTTT. Translation gives CASSALLTDTQYF.

This chain's CDR3 is CASSPRQGYTEAFF. The CDR3 DNA reads TGTGCCAGCAGCCCCCGACAGGGATACACTGAAGCTTTCTTT. V usage is TRBV11-1 and J usage is TRBJ1-1; 7 nucleotides line up with TRBD1. The V gene's germline CDR1 is SGHAT and CDR2 FQDESV (reference sequence). This CDR3 spans 14 amino acids. With V trimmed by 5 bases and J by 3 bases, 6 bases remained unmatched.

This chain links TRBV7-8 with TRBJ1-5; no clear D. With 8 bases removed from V and 4 bases from J, the gap between germline ends came to 9 bases. CDR3 size: 12 residues. Germline values: CDR1 SGHVS, CDR2 FQNEAQ. CDR3 DNA sequence: TGTGCCAGCCGAGACTGGAATCAGCCCCAGCATTTT. Amino acid sequence: CASRDWNQPQHF.

This chain uses TRBV6-6 with TRBJ1-5, with 9 nucleotides matching TRBD1. The CDR3 has 16 residues. Germline-derived CDR1 and CDR2 are MNHNY and SVGAGI (reference sequence). Unmatched junction bases numbered 4, after V lost 4 bases and J lost 0 bases. This chain's CDR3 is CASSSRTGASNQPQHF. CDR3 nucleotide sequence: TGTGCCAGCAGTTCCCGGACAGGGGCTAGCAATCAGCCCCAGCATTTT.

The chain joins TRBV9 to TRBJ1-2, with D perhaps matching TRBD1 (5 bases). The V gene lost 3 bases and the J gene lost 8 bases, with 17 bases spanning the gap. The CDR3 is 14 residues long. Germline CDR1 SGDLS, CDR2 YYNGEE. The DNA of the CDR3 is TGTGCCAGCAGCGGGGGCCCGAGGGCAGGAGGCTACACCTTC. Encoded protein: CASSGGPRAGGYTF.

The chain uses TRBV28 and TRBJ2-1, with D possibly matching TRBD2 (5 bases). Germline V CDR1 and CDR2: MDHEN, SYDVKM. The V gene lost 9 bases and the J gene lost 0 bases, with 9 bases spanning the gap. The CDR3 totals 13 residues. The CDR3 nucleotides read TGTGCCAGTCGGGATTTCTCCTACAATGAGCAGTTCTTC. Translating gives CASRDFSYNEQFF.

This rearrangement joins TRBV6-5 to TRBJ2-6; no definite D call. CDR3 length equals 14 residues. Germline V lookup: CDR1 MNHEY, CDR2 SVGAGI. The V and J ends lost 10 bases and 2 bases respectively, with 12 bases between them. The CDR3 bases are TGTGCCATCCGGACCGGTCCTGGGGCCAACGTCCTGACTTTC. This codes for CAIRTGPGANVLTF.

The chain uses TRBV30 and TRBJ2-5; 8 bases are a match to TRBD1. The CDR3 length is 13 residues. Germline V lookup: CDR1 GTSNPN, CDR2 SVGIG (reference sequence). V gave up 4 bases and J gave up 5 bases; unmatched junction bases: 6. The CDR3 bases are TGTGCCTGGAAGCAGGGGGCAGGGGAGACCCAGTACTTC. Translating it yields CAWKQGAGETQYF.